These T cell receptor beta chains were read from a single sample in a study of blood T cell repertoires in COVID-19. Assay used: immunoSEQ multiplex PCR; TCRdb lists only in-frame clones, some missing. The sample yields more than 200,000 clones, more than 70% seen once. Specimen: peripheral blood. The receptor set was obtained from a woman aged 25 to 39 with COVID-19, enrolled during active disease. CDR3s include the opening cysteine and the closing phenylalanine or tryptophan. The D gene is left open where the match is weak. Expanded clones are given a class, and other clones once, few, many or no size at all.

j_call v_call clone_size d_call cdr3_aa cdr3_nt
TRBJ1-2 TRBV30 . . CAWSATGNSYGYTF TGTGCCTGGAGTGCTACCGGGAACTCCTATGGCTACACCTTC
TRBJ1-5 TRBV5-1 . . CASSLAGGNQPQHF TGCGCCAGCAGCTTGGCCGGGGGAAATCAGCCCCAGCATTTT
TRBJ1-5 TRBV7-8 . . CASSLGVGRRGGDQPQHF TGTGCCAGCAGCTTAGGGGTTGGTAGAAGGGGAGGGGATCAGCCCCAGCATTTT
TRBJ2-5 TRBV6-4 . . CASSPGFQETQYF TGTGCCAGCAGCCCGGGATTCCAAGAGACCCAGTACTTC
TRBJ1-3 TRBV21-1 . . CASSTTGHSGNTIYF TGTGCCAGCAGCACGACAGGACACTCTGGAAACACCATATATTTT
TRBJ1-1 TRBV7-9 . . CASRADTSNTEAFF TGTGCCAGCAGGGCGGACACTTCTAACACTGAAGCTTTCTTT
TRBJ1-5 TRBV30 . . CAWSEGMSNQPQHF TGTGCCTGGAGTGAGGGGATGAGCAATCAGCCCCAGCATTTT
TRBJ2-2 TRBV7-2 few . CASSLMIGVNTGELFF TGTGCCAGCAGCTTAATGATAGGGGTAAACACCGGGGAGCTGTTTTTT
TRBJ2-1 TRBV3-1/TRBV3-2 . TRBD2 CASSLGLAYNEQFF TGTGCCAGCAGCCTTGGACTAGCATACAATGAGCAGTTCTTC
TRBJ1-6 TRBV13 . TRBD1 CASSSGQGNSPLHF TGTGCCAGCAGCTCGGGACAGGGGAATTCACCCCTCCACTTT
TRBJ2-1 TRBV5-5 . TRBD2 CASSLAGLAGDINEQFF TGTGCCAGCAGCTTGGCGGGACTAGCGGGAGATATTAATGAGCAGTTCTTC